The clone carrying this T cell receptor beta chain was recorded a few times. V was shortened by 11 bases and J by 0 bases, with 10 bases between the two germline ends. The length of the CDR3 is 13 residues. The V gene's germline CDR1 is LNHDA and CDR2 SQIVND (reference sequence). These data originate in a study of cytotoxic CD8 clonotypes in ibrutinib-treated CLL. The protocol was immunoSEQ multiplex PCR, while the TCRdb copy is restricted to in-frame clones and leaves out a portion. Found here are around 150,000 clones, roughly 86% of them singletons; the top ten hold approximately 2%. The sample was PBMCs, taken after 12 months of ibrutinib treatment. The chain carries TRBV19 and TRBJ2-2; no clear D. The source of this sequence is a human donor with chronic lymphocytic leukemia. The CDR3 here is CASSSTNTGELFF. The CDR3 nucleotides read TGTGCCTCGAGTTCGACGAACACCGGGGAGCTGTTTTTT. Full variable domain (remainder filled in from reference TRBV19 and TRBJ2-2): DGGITQSPKYLFRKEGQNVTLSCEQNLNHDAMYWYRQDPGQGLRLIYYSQIVNDFQKGDIAEGYSVSREKKESFPLTVTSAQKNPTAFYLCASSSTNTGELFFGEGSRLTVL.